Detailed here is one T cell receptor (beta chain). The table lists this clone with a count of one. The target of this receptor is not known. Per-base qualities were not stored, and no clone one base away is much larger. This record comes from a study of Ad26.COV2.S vaccination and SARS-CoV-2 variants (dated by TCRdb to about 2021). The study in broad terms: Vaccine-arm donors came from COV1001, a multicentre, randomized, double-blind, placebo-controlled phase I-IIa trial of Ad26.COV2.S in healthy adults. Trial participants were randomized into five groups of five: low-dose or high-dose Ad26.COV2.S given once or twice, or placebo on both occasions. Ad26.COV2.S was given intramuscularly at 5x10^10 or 1x10^11 viral particles, as a single shot or as two shots 56 days apart. Sequencing of the TCRbeta repertoire served to evaluate the specificity and breadth of SARS-CoV-2-reactive T cell receptors following Ad26.COV2.S vaccination. A total of around 32 samples were included in the TCR-sequenced set, comprising approximately 20 Ad26.COV2.S vaccine recipients, 5 placebo recipients and 8 SARS-CoV-2 convalescent individuals. Investigators remained blinded to trial group allocation during experiments and outcome assessment. Results and caveats for the whole study, not just this receptor: Comparable non-spike TCR breadth was observed between vaccine and placebo recipients, consistent with only spike being contained in the vaccine. Ad26.COV2.S recipients had higher spike-specific TCR breadth than placebo recipients (P = 0.0014). The authors noted that the TCR breadth and depth analyses may have underestimated total T cell responses. After vaccination, spike-specific CD8+ and CD4+ T cell responses were reported to show substantial breadth. The study was not powered for comparison of responses between vaccine doses or regimens.

The immunoSEQ Assay was used to sequence TCRbeta CDR3 regions. After extraction, genomic DNA underwent amplification by bias-controlled multiplex PCR, followed by high-throughput sequencing. The study's processing was this. Collapsing and filtering of sequences were performed to quantify the absolute abundance of each unique TCRbeta CDR3 region. Usable DNA was measured by amplifying reference genes present in all nucleated cells, and TCRbeta template counts were normalized to that usable DNA to estimate T cell fraction. Repertoire TCRs were annotated as SARS-CoV-2-specific when V gene, CDR3 amino acid sequence and J gene were exactly matched to a known reactive TCR set. The reference SARS-CoV-2 TCR set was obtained from MIRA and was filtered for enrichment in COVID-19-positive ImmuneCODE repertoires, whereby public or cross-reactive TCRs were removed. Using the MIRA antigens, annotated TCRs were further analysed by specific ORF or by position within an ORF. Breadth was defined as annotated unique rearrangements over total unique productive rearrangements; depth was the summed frequency of those rearrangements. TCR breadth was compared between groups using two-sided Wilcoxon rank-sum tests. TCRdb obtained this table from immuneACCESS and retained in-frame rearrangements with V and J assigned. These tables miss some clones; where compared with another copy, unresolved V genes account for less than half of the shortfall, and the remainder is unexplained. The V and J calls and clone size were taken over from that table, and D and trimming were inferred from the DNA. The sample table holds approximately 250,000 clones, of which roughly 89% were seen once. Less than 3% of the sample lies in the top ten.

This specimen's treatment or condition label, per the study, means: about 20 received Ad26.COV2.S at low or high dose, single or two shots; 5 received placebo; per-sample allocation not given. For vaccine and placebo recipients, the sequenced repertoires came from samples collected on day 63 after the first injection. In Cohort 1b, roughly 25 adults aged 18-55 years were enrolled at a single site in Boston, USA, between 29 July and 7 August 2020. As a vaccine, Ad26.COV2.S was a replication-incompetent adenovirus type 26 vector that expressed a prefusion-stabilized SARS-CoV-2 spike protein derived from the original Wuhan strain. Germline trimming: 8 bases from V, 6 bases from J; junction bases outside gene matches: 5. Taken from the germline V gene (reference sequence), the CDR1 and CDR2 loops are WNHNN and SYGVQD. The cysteine opens and the phenylalanine closes a CDR3 of 15 amino acids. Of all the DNA, just the CDR3 is kept, 45 bases in frame from base 1.

The chain couples TRBV10-1 to TRBJ2-1; 15 bases in between match TRBD2. The sequence was collected from a person between 18 and 65 years old who received the Ad26.COV2.S COVID-19 vaccine or a placebo. Specimen: peripheral blood, collected in a trial of Ad26.COV2.S vaccine versus placebo. The DNA reads TGCGCCAGCCCAAGGACTAGCGGGAGGGCCAATGAGCAGTTCTTC. The resulting protein is CASPRTSGRANEQFF.